These 4 T cell receptor beta chains were sequenced from one sample in a study of blood T cells in healthy people across ages. It was with a sample-barcoded 5' primer and a J-beta primer mix that a second PCR of roughly 7 to 12 cycles was run. TCRdb processed the 5' RACE reads anew with MiXCR; each CDR3 protein has one entry. Of 600,000 to 1,000,000 distinct CDR3 sequences listed, 58% are singletons. The source material was blood. These receptor sequences come from a young man in good health.

The chain joins TRBV6-2 or TRBV6-3 to TRBJ1-2; D remains ambiguous. V was cut by 7 bases and J by 4 bases, with 13 bases left in between. CDR1 and CDR2 from the germline V gene are MNHEY and SVGEGT. This CDR3 contains 13 residues. The CDR3 protein is CASTKPLTYGYTF. The CDR3 bases are TGTGCCAGCACGAAACCACTCACCTATGGCTACACCTTC.

CDR3 coding DNA: TGTGCCAGCAGCTTCTACAGCGGGGGGGCAGTGGAGCAGTTCTTC. As protein: CASSFYSGGAVEQFF. The genes are TRBV7-2 and TRBJ2-1; 10 bases are a match to TRBD2. The CDR3 is 15 residues long. The V segment lost 3 bases and the J segment 10 bases; nucleotides outside the gene matches: 9. The germline V gene encodes CDR1 SGHTA and CDR2 FQGNSA.

CDR3 loop: CSAATSAGNEQFF. DNA of the CDR3: TGCAGTGCCGCCACTAGCGCGGGGAATGAGCAGTTCTTC. The chain employs TRBV20-1 and TRBJ2-1; 7 bases line up with TRBD2. With 6 bases clipped from V and 7 bases from J, the junction kept 9 bases outside the gene matches. CDR3 size: 13 residues. The germline V gene encodes CDR1 DFQATT and CDR2 SNEGSKA (reference sequence).

This rearrangement joins TRBV6-5 to TRBJ1-1; D remains unclear. Germline assignment: CDR1 MNHEY and CDR2 SVGAGI. The CDR3 has 16 amino acids. V was shortened by 7 bases and J by 0 bases, with 18 bases between the two germline ends. CDR3: CASNQFRADLNTEAFF. DNA of the CDR3: TGTGCCAGCAATCAATTTCGGGCGGACTTGAACACTGAAGCTTTCTTT.